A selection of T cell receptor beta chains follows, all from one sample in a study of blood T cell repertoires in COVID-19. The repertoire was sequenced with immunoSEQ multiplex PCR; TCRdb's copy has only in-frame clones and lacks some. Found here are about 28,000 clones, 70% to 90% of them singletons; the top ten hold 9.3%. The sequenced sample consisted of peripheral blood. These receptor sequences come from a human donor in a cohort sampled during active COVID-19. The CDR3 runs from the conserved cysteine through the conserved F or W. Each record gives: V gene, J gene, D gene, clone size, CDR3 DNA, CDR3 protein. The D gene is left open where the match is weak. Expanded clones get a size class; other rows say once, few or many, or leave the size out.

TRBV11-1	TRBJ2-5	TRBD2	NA	TGTGCCAGCAGCTTAGTCGGGACTAGAGAGGGGGAGACCCAGTACTTC	CASSLVGTREGETQYF
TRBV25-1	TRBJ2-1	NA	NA	TGTGCCAGCACGTCCCCAGTAGACAACAATGAGCAGTTCTTC	CASTSPVDNNEQFF
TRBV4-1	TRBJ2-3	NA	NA	TGCGCCAGCAGCCAAGGGACGGCGGGGTCATCCACAGATACGCAGTATTTT	CASSQGTAGSSTDTQYF
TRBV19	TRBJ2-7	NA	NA	TGTGCCAGTTCCCCGGCCTCAGGTCCCTACGAGCAGTACTTC	CASSPASGPYEQYF
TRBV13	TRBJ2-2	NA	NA	TGTGCCAGCAGCACTGACAGGAACACCGGGGAGCTGTTTTTT	CASSTDRNTGELFF
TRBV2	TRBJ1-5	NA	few	TGTGCCAGCACAGTTAATAGCAATCAGCCCCAGCATTTT	CASTVNSNQPQHF
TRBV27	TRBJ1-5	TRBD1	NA	TGTGCCAGCAGGCCCTTACAGGGGGCAGATCAGCCCCAGCATTTT	CASRPLQGADQPQHF
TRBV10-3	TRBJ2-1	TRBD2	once	TGTGCCATCAGTGAGACTAGCGGGAGCAATGAGCAGTTCTTC	CAISETSGSNEQFF
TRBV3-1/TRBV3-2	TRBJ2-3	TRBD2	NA	TGTGCCAGCAGCCGTACTAGCGGGAGTTCGAATACGCAGTATTTT	CASSRTSGSSNTQYF
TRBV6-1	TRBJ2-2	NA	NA	TGTGCCAGCAGTGAAGTTAGGGGTAACACCGGGGAGCTGTTTTTT	CASSEVRGNTGELFF
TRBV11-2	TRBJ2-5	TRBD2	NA	TGTGCCAGCAGCACCGGCGTTTTGAGGGAGGGATCAGAGACCCAGTACTTC	CASSTGVLREGSETQYF
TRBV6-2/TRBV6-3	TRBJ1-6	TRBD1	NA	TGTGCCAGCAGTACAGGGGTCAATTCACCCCTCCACTTT	CASSTGVNSPLHF
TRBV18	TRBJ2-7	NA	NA	TGTGCCAGCTCACCGGGCCTTACCTACGAGCAGTACTTC	CASSPGLTYEQYF
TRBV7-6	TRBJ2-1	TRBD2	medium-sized	TGTGCCAGCAGCTTTGGGACTAGCGGGAGCTCCTACAATGAGCAGTTCTTC	CASSFGTSGSSYNEQFF
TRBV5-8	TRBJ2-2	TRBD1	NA	TGTGCCAGCAGCAAGAGGACAGGGGCCACCGGGGAGCTGTTTTTT	CASSKRTGATGELFF
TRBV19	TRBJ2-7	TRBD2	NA	TGTGCCAGTAGTCCCTGGACTAGCGGGGAGGCCTACGAGCAGTACTTC	CASSPWTSGEAYEQYF